Below, 15 T cell receptor beta chains from the same sample are listed, as sequenced in a study of blood T cell repertoires in COVID-19. Data came from immunoSEQ multiplex PCR; TCRdb stores just in-frame clones and leaves some out. Of 150,000 to 200,000 clones listed, 84% are singletons. The specimen was peripheral blood. Source of these receptors: a woman between 65 and 79 years old with COVID-19, enrolled during active disease.

The chain carries TRBV28 and TRBJ2-6, with D tentatively TRBD1 (6 bases). Germline V CDR1 and CDR2: MDHEN, SYDVKM. Between the trimmed V and J ends, which lost 7 bases and 4 bases, there was a span of 20 bases. The CDR3 is 17 amino acids. The CDR3, as DNA: TGTGCCAGCACCCGATCCCCTCACAGGGCCGGGGCCAACGTCCTGACTTTC. It translates to CASTRSPHRAGANVLTF.

The chain is built from TRBV18 and TRBJ2-6, with D possibly being TRBD2 (6 bases). The V gene's germline CDR1 is KGHSH and CDR2 LQKENI. This CDR3 is 17 amino acids long. Deletions cut 4 bases from V and 0 bases from J, with 13 bases between. DNA of the CDR3: TGTGCCAGCTCACTTCTGACGGGAGACTCTGGGGCCAACGTCCTGACTTTC. This gives the protein CASSLLTGDSGANVLTF.

In DNA, the CDR3 is TGCGCCAGCAGCCTCCGGGACTACTACAATGAGCAGTTCTTC. It encodes CASSLRDYYNEQFF. The chain couples TRBV5-1 to TRBJ2-1, with 7 positions matching TRBD2. V was clipped by 4 bases and J by 3 bases; unmatched bases: 4. Germline CDR1 and CDR2: SGHRS and YFSETQ. The CDR3 length is 14 residues.

This clone has a single count. This rearrangement joins TRBV11-2 to TRBJ2-5, with 15 bases lining up with TRBD2. The CDR3 is made up of 15 amino acids. V lost 10 bases, J lost 5 bases, and 8 bases stayed unmatched. In germline, CDR1 is SGHAT, CDR2 FQNNGV. The CDR3 spells CATGTSGRPGETQYF. CDR3 nucleotide sequence: TGTGCCACCGGGACTAGCGGGAGGCCCGGGGAGACCCAGTACTTC.

The chain couples TRBV6-5 to TRBJ1-6, with unresolved D. Looked up from germline, CDR1 is MNHEY and CDR2 is SVGAGI. The V end lost 3 bases, the J end lost 5 bases, and 8 bases lay between the germline ends. The CDR3 covers 14 residues. CDR3 sequence (DNA): TGTGCCAGCAGTTATTGGCAGAATAATTCACCCCTCCACTTT. It translates to CASSYWQNNSPLHF.

The chain joins TRBV28 to TRBJ2-7; 8 nucleotides match TRBD2. V lost 4 bases and J lost 2; bases outside the gene matches: 10. The CDR3 consists of 16 residues. Germline CDR1 and CDR2: MDHEN and SYDVKM. CDR3 amino acids: CASSSYSGDPPYEQYF. The CDR3 nucleotides are TGTGCCAGCAGTTCTTATAGCGGGGACCCTCCCTACGAGCAGTACTTC.

The chain joins TRBV30 to TRBJ2-7; possibly TRBD1 for D (5 bases). Germline V gives CDR1 GTSNPN, CDR2 SVGIG (reference sequence). Trimming shortened V by 0 bases and J by 2 bases, and 29 bases separated the two germline ends. This CDR3 has 20 residues. The CDR3, as DNA: TGTGCCTGGAGTGTAAGGCAGGGAAGGCCCGTACACCCCGTGACCTACGAGCAGTACTTC. Translating it yields CAWSVRQGRPVHPVTYEQYF.

The rearrangement joins TRBV7-2 to TRBJ1-1, with a possible D match to TRBD1 (5 bases). Trimming shortened V by 1 base and J by 5 bases, and 20 bases separated the two germline ends. Germline CDR1 and CDR2: SGHTA and FQGNSA. The CDR3 consists of 17 residues. CDR3 in DNA: TGTGCCAGCAGCTTAGGGGGCAGCAAACGACTCCTGACTGAAGCTTTCTTT. Translated, it gives CASSLGGSKRLLTEAFF.

V usage is TRBV10-3 and J usage is TRBJ2-1; 11 bases fit TRBD2. CDR3 length equals 16 residues. Germline V gives CDR1 ENHRY, CDR2 SYGVKD. The V gene end was trimmed by 0 bases and the J gene end by 9 bases; junction bases not matched to a gene: 7. The CDR3 coding sequence is TGTGCCATCAGTGAGTCGGAATTAGCGGGAGGGGGTGAGCAGTTCTTC. It codes for CAISESELAGGGEQFF.

This chain uses TRBV6-6 with TRBJ1-1; 7 bases are shared with TRBD1. Germline CDR1 is MNHNY and CDR2 is SVGAGI (reference sequence). This CDR3 contains 14 residues. J gave up 4 bases and V 4 bases, and 6 bases lay outside the gene matches. The CDR3 DNA reads TGTGCCAGCAGTTCAACAGGGGTGATCACTGAAGCTTTCTTT. Amino acids: CASSSTGVITEAFF.

V usage is TRBV19 and J usage is TRBJ1-2; 9 bases line up with TRBD1. The CDR3 is 14 amino acids. Per the germline V gene, CDR1 is LNHDA and CDR2 is SQIVND (reference sequence). V was clipped by 5 bases and J by 6 bases; unmatched bases: 7. The CDR3 is CASSSGQGVNGYTF. CDR3 DNA: TGTGCCAGTAGTTCGGGACAGGGAGTAAATGGCTACACCTTC.

The V gene is TRBV28, the J gene TRBJ1-5; D is ambiguous. Trimming removed 5 bases from V and 7 bases from J, with 18 bases in between. Looked up from germline, CDR1 is MDHEN and CDR2 is SYDVKM. CDR3 length: 15 residues. The CDR3 sequence: CASSKSPLPEQPQHF. In DNA, the CDR3 is TGTGCCAGCAGTAAATCCCCTCTCCCAGAACAGCCCCAGCATTTT.

This chain connects TRBV24-1 to TRBJ2-3; 14 bases agree with TRBD2. Trimming cost V 2 bases and J 6 bases; bases outside gene matches: 9. The CDR3 is 18 amino acids. CDR1 and CDR2 from the germline V gene are KGHDR and SFDVKD. Written as DNA, the CDR3 is TGTGCCACCAGTGATTGGGTGACTAGCGGGGGGGATAGTGATACGCAGTATTTT. Translated: CATSDWVTSGGDSDTQYF.

The rearrangement links TRBV5-1 to TRBJ1-1; no clear D gene. The CDR3 has 15 residues. The germline CDR1 and CDR2 sequences are SGHRS and YFSETQ. V gave up 1 base and J gave up 2 bases, with 12 bases separating them. In nucleotides, the CDR3 is TGCGCCAGCAGCTTGTCTCCCCTTATAAACACTGAAGCTTTCTTT. Translating gives CASSLSPLINTEAFF.

This chain uses TRBV28 with TRBJ1-2, with D possibly matching TRBD1 (5 bases). The CDR3 is 12 residues long. Germline loops: CDR1 MDHEN, CDR2 SYDVKM. V was shortened by 5 bases and J by 4 bases, with 8 bases between the two germline ends. This CDR3 is CASSQGGYGYTF. As DNA, the CDR3 is TGTGCCAGCAGTCAGGGTGGCTATGGCTACACCTTC.